Detailed here is one TCR beta chain. What it binds is not known. CDR1 is SGHTA, CDR2 FQGNSA, per germline. Trimming removed 5 bases at V and 9 bases at J, with 17 bases between. The CDR3 has 14 residues. The sample originates from a study of beta chain features in type 1 diabetes. The authors reverse transcribed all of the isolated RNA, so sequencing captured expressed TCRB transcripts. Libraries were prepared by immunoSEQ multiplex PCR; TCRdb keeps only in-frame clonotypes and omits some of them. The data contain 130,000 or so clones, approximately 10% of them singletons. General study points: People with Type 1 diabetes carried modestly yet significantly shorter TCRB CDR3s in all four CD4+ subsets.

The source of this sequence is a man aged 25-45 years with type 1 diabetes. The rearrangement links TRBV7-2 to TRBJ2-1; tentatively, D is TRBD1 (6 bases). Sequencing used central memory CD4+ T cells from blood. CDR3 residues: CASSPNYRVAEQFF. CDR3 bases: TGTGCCAGCAGCCCCAATTACAGGGTTGCTGAGCAGTTCTTC.